These T cell receptor beta chains were read from a single sample in a study of blood T cell repertoires in COVID-19. Produced via immunoSEQ multiplex PCR; TCRdb's table is partial and in-frame only. Among fewer than 200,000 clones listed, approximately 92% were seen once. Sequencing used peripheral blood. Receptors were obtained from a woman between 45 and 65 years old with acute or convalescent COVID-19. CDR3s include the opening cysteine and the closing phenylalanine or tryptophan. The D gene is left open where the match is weak. Some rows have no size entry. The others give once, few or many, or a class for an expanded clone.

abundance	d_gene	v_gene	j_gene	CDR3aa	CDR3nt
-	-	TRBV11-3	TRBJ2-2	CASSLGTAQTGELFF	TGTGCCAGCAGCTTAGGTACAGCCCAAACCGGGGAGCTGTTTTTT
-	TRBD1	TRBV7-9	TRBJ1-1	CASSLSQGLGTEAFF	TGTGCCAGCAGCTTATCACAGGGGCTGGGCACTGAAGCTTTCTTT
-	-	TRBV19	TRBJ2-3	CASSIMVGMDTQYF	TGTGCCAGTAGTATAATGGTCGGGATGGATACGCAGTATTTT
-	TRBD1	TRBV7-2	TRBJ2-7	CASSLTGAYEQYF	TGTGCCAGCAGCTTAACAGGGGCCTACGAGCAGTACTTC
-	TRBD1	TRBV11-2	TRBJ1-5	CASSLDWTGSGQPQHF	TGTGCCAGCAGCTTAGATTGGACAGGGTCAGGTCAGCCCCAGCATTTT
-	-	TRBV11-1	TRBJ2-1	CASSSRRLMNEQFF	TGTGCCAGCAGCTCCAGGCGCCTTATGAATGAGCAGTTCTTC
-	TRBD1	TRBV18	TRBJ1-1	CASSPPAGQGSTAFF	TGTGCCAGCTCACCACCGGCGGGACAGGGTAGTACGGCTTTCTTT
-	-	TRBV29-1	TRBJ2-3	CSAAKGVGGTDTQYF	TGCAGCGCCGCGAAGGGAGTTGGGGGCACAGATACGCAGTATTTT
-	-	TRBV10-3	TRBJ2-2	CAISESPGAGAKTGELFF	TGTGCCATCAGTGAGTCCCCGGGGGCGGGAGCAAAAACCGGGGAGCTGTTTTTT
-	-	TRBV4-1	TRBJ2-7	CASSQEGHRTYEQYF	TGCGCCAGCAGCCAGGAAGGCCACAGGACCTACGAGCAGTACTTC
-	-	TRBV7-9	TRBJ1-3	CASSPQGTGNTIYF	TGTGCCAGCAGCCCGCAGGGGACTGGAAACACCATATATTTT
-	TRBD1	TRBV10-2	TRBJ1-2	CASSPDRANYGYTF	TGCGCCAGCAGTCCGGACAGGGCTAACTATGGCTACACCTTC
-	-	TRBV6-5	TRBJ2-2	CASSYNAAGELFF	TGTGCCAGCAGTTACAACGCGGCCGGGGAGCTGTTTTTT
-	-	TRBV18	TRBJ2-3	CASSPLQGGTDTQYF	TGTGCCAGCTCACCCCTGCAGGGGGGTACAGATACGCAGTATTTT
-	-	TRBV24-1	TRBJ1-1	CATRSNTEAFF	TGTGCCACCAGGTCAAACACTGAAGCTTTCTTT
-	TRBD1	TRBV2	TRBJ2-3	CASRATGVIRTDTQYF	TGTGCCAGCAGAGCCACAGGGGTAATTAGAACAGATACGCAGTATTTT
-	-	TRBV6-4	TRBJ1-2	CASSEDPRGSYYGYTF	TGTGCCAGCAGTGAAGACCCTCGAGGGTCCTACTATGGCTACACCTTC
-	-	TRBV6-1	TRBJ1-1	CASSDWGRRTEAFF	TGTGCCAGCAGTGATTGGGGGCGCAGGACTGAAGCTTTCTTT
once	-	TRBV2	TRBJ1-1	CASSEAAGITEAFF	TGTGCCAGCAGTGAAGCAGCAGGGATCACTGAAGCTTTCTTT
-	TRBD2	TRBV7-2	TRBJ2-3	CASSLPPSGSTDTQYF	TGTGCCAGCAGCTTACCCCCTAGCGGGAGCACAGATACGCAGTATTTT
-	TRBD1	TRBV4-1	TRBJ1-6	CASSQAGTGSDSPLHF	TGCGCCAGCAGCCAAGCCGGGACAGGGAGTGACTCACCCCTCCACTTT
-	TRBD2	TRBV3-1/TRBV3-2	TRBJ2-7	CASSHQTSGSRYEQYF	TGTGCCAGCAGCCACCAGACTAGCGGGAGTAGGTACGAGCAGTACTTC
-	-	TRBV30	TRBJ1-2	CAWRGRGGSYGYTF	TGTGCCTGGAGGGGGAGGGGCGGCTCCTATGGCTACACCTTC
-	TRBD1	TRBV11-1	TRBJ1-1	CASSPPTGEQDEAFF	TGTGCCAGCAGCCCCCCGACAGGGGAACAAGATGAAGCTTTCTTT
-	-	TRBV7-2	TRBJ2-5	CASSGQASLGAQYF	TGTGCCAGCAGCGGCCAGGCCTCGTTAGGGGCCCAGTACTTC
-	-	TRBV7-9	TRBJ1-3	CASSHRDKNRSTIYF	TGTGCCAGCAGCCACCGGGACAAGAACCGAAGCACCATATATTTT
-	-	TRBV25-1	TRBJ1-6	CASSETRQNNSPLHF	TGTGCCAGCAGTGAAACCCGACAGAATAATTCACCCCTCCACTTT
-	-	TRBV10-3	TRBJ2-5	CAISEGGQETQYF	TGTGCCATCAGTGAGGGAGGGCAAGAGACCCAGTACTTC
-	-	TRBV20-1	TRBJ1-3	CSASGGGSGNTIYF	TGCAGTGCTAGTGGCGGGGGCTCTGGAAACACCATATATTTT
once	TRBD2	TRBV18	TRBJ2-7	CASSPQREQREQYF	TGTGCCAGCTCACCCCAGCGGGAGCAGCGCGAGCAGTACTTC
-	TRBD1	TRBV2	TRBJ1-5	CASQSRQGLFQPQHF	TGTGCCAGCCAGAGCAGACAGGGACTTTTTCAGCCCCAGCATTTT
-	TRBD2	TRBV3-1/TRBV3-2	TRBJ2-7	CASSQAGGGLTPYEQYF	TGTGCCAGCAGCCAAGCGGGAGGGGGACTGACCCCCTACGAGCAGTACTTC
once	TRBD2	TRBV7-2	TRBJ2-3	CASSASGGSGGPAQYF	TGTGCCAGCAGCGCGTCTGGGGGTAGCGGGGGCCCCGCGCAGTATTTT
-	-	TRBV5-6	TRBJ1-2	CASSDTGGNGYTF	TGTGCCAGCAGCGACACGGGGGGGAACGGCTACACCTTC
-	-	TRBV30	TRBJ2-6	CAWSRVPGANVLTF	TGTGCCTGGAGCAGGGTACCTGGGGCCAACGTCCTGACTTTC
-	TRBD1	TRBV28	TRBJ1-4	CASSLDTGVRATNEKLFF	TGTGCCAGCAGTTTAGACACAGGGGTTAGGGCAACTAATGAAAAACTGTTTTTT
-	-	TRBV10-3	TRBJ1-5	CAISEGGQGNQPQHF	TGTGCCATCAGTGAAGGGGGTCAAGGCAATCAGCCCCAGCATTTT
-	-	TRBV4-1	TRBJ1-2	CASSQAPGTDYGYTF	TGCGCCAGCAGCCAAGCCCCGGGAACGGACTATGGCTACACCTTC
-	TRBD1	TRBV5-6	TRBJ2-5	CASSPGQGAKTQYF	TGTGCCAGCAGCCCGGGACAGGGGGCGAAGACCCAGTACTTC
-	-	TRBV10-3	TRBJ1-2	CAISVDNYGYTF	TGTGCCATCAGTGTAGATAACTATGGCTACACCTTC
-	TRBD1	TRBV3-1/TRBV3-2	TRBJ1-3	CASSRTGGTSGNTIYF	TGTGCCAGCAGCCGTACAGGGGGGACCTCCGGAAACACCATATATTTT
-	TRBD1	TRBV10-1	TRBJ1-4	CASSPGTGDEKLFF	TGCGCCAGCAGTCCCGGGACAGGGGACGAAAAACTGTTTTTT
-	-	TRBV9	TRBJ1-6	CASSGGDLSSYNSPLHF	TGTGCCAGCAGCGGGGGGGACCTAAGCTCCTATAATTCACCCCTCCACTTT
-	-	TRBV6-5	TRBJ2-7	CASSYPSRPREQYF	TGTGCCAGCAGTTACCCCTCCCGACCGAGGGAGCAGTACTTC
-	-	TRBV5-3	TRBJ2-3	CARSPQLAPDTQYF	TGTGCCAGAAGCCCCCAACTAGCCCCAGATACGCAGTATTTT
-	TRBD2	TRBV10-2	TRBJ2-7	CASSELVAGPYEQYF	TGCGCCAGCAGTGAGTTGGTAGCGGGACCCTACGAGCAGTACTTC
-	-	TRBV19	TRBJ1-3	CASRPAAGAGNTIYF	TGTGCCAGTAGACCTGCTGCGGGAGCTGGAAACACCATATATTTT
-	TRBD1	TRBV5-4	TRBJ1-2	CASSPGTEPHYGYTF	TGTGCCAGCAGCCCGGGGACAGAGCCGCACTATGGCTACACCTTC
-	-	TRBV2	TRBJ1-3	CASSESPGGNTIYF	TGTGCCAGCAGTGAAAGCCCCGGTGGAAACACCATATATTTT
-	-	TRBV15	TRBJ1-5	CATSRAQGLNNQPQHF	TGTGCCACCAGCAGAGCACAGGGATTGAACAATCAGCCCCAGCATTTT
-	TRBD1	TRBV6-5	TRBJ2-7	CASSPGQVEGYEQYF	TGTGCCAGCAGTCCCGGACAGGTCGAGGGCTACGAGCAGTACTTC
-	-	TRBV7-9	TRBJ1-2	CASSLVHRERGYTF	TGTGCCAGCAGCTTAGTTCACAGGGAGAGGGGCTACACCTTC
-	-	TRBV5-1	TRBJ2-1	CASSFLGSLRYNEQFF	TGCGCCAGCAGCTTTCTTGGGAGTTTAAGGTACAATGAGCAGTTCTTC
-	-	TRBV19	TRBJ2-7	CASSERQDYEQYF	TGTGCCAGTAGTGAGCGACAGGACTACGAGCAGTACTTC
-	-	TRBV11-2	TRBJ2-1	CASTYTGNEQFF	TGTGCCAGCACGTATACAGGCAATGAGCAGTTCTTC
once	-	TRBV4-3	TRBJ1-1	CASSQDRGMNTEAFF	TGCGCCAGCAGCCAAGATCGGGGAATGAACACTGAAGCTTTCTTT
once	-	TRBV6-1	TRBJ1-2	CASSYLEVGDGYTF	TGTGCCAGCAGTTATTTAGAGGTTGGCGATGGCTACACCTTC
-	-	TRBV6-5	TRBJ2-2	CASTQGNTGELFF	TGTGCCAGCACCCAGGGGAACACCGGGGAGCTGTTTTTT
-	-	TRBV12-3/TRBV12-4	TRBJ1-5	CASKTGENQPQHF	TGTGCCAGCAAGACAGGTGAAAATCAGCCCCAGCATTTT
-	TRBD2	TRBV2	TRBJ2-5	CASSTQTGGTQYF	TGTGCCAGCAGTACACAGACGGGGGGGACCCAGTACTTC